This T cell receptor beta chain was identified in a study of B cell selection in AIRE deficiency. Overall study results and limits: Roughly 31% of healthy-shared Treg sequences were found among patient Tconv cells. Of 3657 shared Treg TCRbeta sequences, about 30% were healthy-only, approximately 9.9% patient-only.

As to this clone: Its antigen is still unknown.

Regulatory T cells were sorted as CD4+CD25hiCD127low/negative cells. Germline values: CDR1 MNHNS, CDR2 SASEGT. V gave up 1 base and J gave up 9 bases; unmatched junction bases: 20. The CDR3 consists of 20 residues. Profiling relied on immunoSEQ multiplex PCR, and the TCRdb table lists in-frame clones only, not all of them. Counted here are 20,000 to 25,000 clones, approximately 91% occurring once; the ten biggest clones make up roughly 1.4%. The clonotype comes from a human donor in good health. The chain carries TRBV6-1 and TRBJ2-1; 11 positions match TRBD2. Input material: CD4+CD25+ Tregs sorted from PBMCs. CDR3 sequence (DNA): TGTGCCAGCAGTGAAGTCCGGACAGGGACAACTAGCGGGAGAAAGGCTGAGCAGTTCTTC. It translates to CASSEVRTGTTSGRKAEQFF.